The sequence of this T cell receptor beta chain was determined in a study of T cell repertoires in cytomegalovirus infection. On the study more broadly: Recently described HLA-C-restricted plus well-studied HLA-B-restricted CMV epitopes were used. CMV infection together with matching HLA type was indicated by public TCR beta signatures.

TCRdb re-called the reads with MiXCR, one entry per CDR3 protein. The sample lists some 920,000 distinct CDR3 sequences, roughly 31% occurring once. In regard to this clonotype: Its antigen is unknown.

The V segment lost 0 bases and the J segment 1 base; nucleotides outside the gene matches: 3. In germline, CDR1 is SGHVS, CDR2 FQNEAQ. This CDR3 region has 16 residues. Study outcomes and limitations: HLA-C-restricted CMV clonotypes gave the most frequent clonotype in two of eight donors. Cumulative frequency of public TCR beta families picked out carriers of CMV plus the relevant HLA.

The chain carries TRBV7-8 and TRBJ2-1; TRBD1 matches 7 bases. Sample: cultured CD8+ T cells from PBMCs, taken from culture after CMV antigen stimulation. The TCR comes from a human donor in good health (CMV status not recorded). Some clones in this sample may be carry-over from other donors' samples. This CDR3 is CASSLAWDSSYNEQFF. The CDR3 region has the DNA TGTGCCAGCAGCTTAGCTTGGGACAGTTCCTACAATGAGCAGTTCTTC. Full variable domain (rest looked up from reference TRBV7-8 and TRBJ2-1): GAGVSQSPRYKVAKRGQDVALRCDPISGHVSLFWYQQALGQGPEFLTYFQNEAQLDKSGLPSDRFFAERPEGSVSTLKIQRTQQEDSAVYLCASSLAWDSSYNEQFFGPGTRLTVL.